This T cell receptor beta chain was documented in a study of T-cell memory formation after mild COVID-19. The CDR3 spans 12 residues. Per the germline V gene, CDR1 is SNHLY and CDR2 is FYNNEI. V lost 6 bases and J 7 bases, leaving 10 bases between the germline ends. Regarding the study as a whole: Certain responding clones were present in pre-infection memory, suggesting participation of cross-reactive memory. Balance between CD4 and CD8 was seen in clones contracting day 15 to 85, and a CD4+ lean was seen in later expanders.

This clonotype turned up a few times. Its antigen is not known. One entry per CDR3 protein, called by TCRdb with MiXCR from the 5' RACE reads. Here the sample spans about 110,000 distinct CDR3 sequences, 22% being singletons. The chain is built from TRBV2 and TRBJ1-5; D gene unclear. The receptor's source is a man aged 18 to 29 who had mild COVID-19 (a few samples of this study predate the infection). Cell type and time point are not known. The sequenced sample consisted of PBMCs or a T cell subset sorted from them (not recorded which). The CDR3 nucleotides read TGTGCCAGCAGGGATGGAATGCAGCCCCAGCATTTT. It encodes CASRDGMQPQHF.